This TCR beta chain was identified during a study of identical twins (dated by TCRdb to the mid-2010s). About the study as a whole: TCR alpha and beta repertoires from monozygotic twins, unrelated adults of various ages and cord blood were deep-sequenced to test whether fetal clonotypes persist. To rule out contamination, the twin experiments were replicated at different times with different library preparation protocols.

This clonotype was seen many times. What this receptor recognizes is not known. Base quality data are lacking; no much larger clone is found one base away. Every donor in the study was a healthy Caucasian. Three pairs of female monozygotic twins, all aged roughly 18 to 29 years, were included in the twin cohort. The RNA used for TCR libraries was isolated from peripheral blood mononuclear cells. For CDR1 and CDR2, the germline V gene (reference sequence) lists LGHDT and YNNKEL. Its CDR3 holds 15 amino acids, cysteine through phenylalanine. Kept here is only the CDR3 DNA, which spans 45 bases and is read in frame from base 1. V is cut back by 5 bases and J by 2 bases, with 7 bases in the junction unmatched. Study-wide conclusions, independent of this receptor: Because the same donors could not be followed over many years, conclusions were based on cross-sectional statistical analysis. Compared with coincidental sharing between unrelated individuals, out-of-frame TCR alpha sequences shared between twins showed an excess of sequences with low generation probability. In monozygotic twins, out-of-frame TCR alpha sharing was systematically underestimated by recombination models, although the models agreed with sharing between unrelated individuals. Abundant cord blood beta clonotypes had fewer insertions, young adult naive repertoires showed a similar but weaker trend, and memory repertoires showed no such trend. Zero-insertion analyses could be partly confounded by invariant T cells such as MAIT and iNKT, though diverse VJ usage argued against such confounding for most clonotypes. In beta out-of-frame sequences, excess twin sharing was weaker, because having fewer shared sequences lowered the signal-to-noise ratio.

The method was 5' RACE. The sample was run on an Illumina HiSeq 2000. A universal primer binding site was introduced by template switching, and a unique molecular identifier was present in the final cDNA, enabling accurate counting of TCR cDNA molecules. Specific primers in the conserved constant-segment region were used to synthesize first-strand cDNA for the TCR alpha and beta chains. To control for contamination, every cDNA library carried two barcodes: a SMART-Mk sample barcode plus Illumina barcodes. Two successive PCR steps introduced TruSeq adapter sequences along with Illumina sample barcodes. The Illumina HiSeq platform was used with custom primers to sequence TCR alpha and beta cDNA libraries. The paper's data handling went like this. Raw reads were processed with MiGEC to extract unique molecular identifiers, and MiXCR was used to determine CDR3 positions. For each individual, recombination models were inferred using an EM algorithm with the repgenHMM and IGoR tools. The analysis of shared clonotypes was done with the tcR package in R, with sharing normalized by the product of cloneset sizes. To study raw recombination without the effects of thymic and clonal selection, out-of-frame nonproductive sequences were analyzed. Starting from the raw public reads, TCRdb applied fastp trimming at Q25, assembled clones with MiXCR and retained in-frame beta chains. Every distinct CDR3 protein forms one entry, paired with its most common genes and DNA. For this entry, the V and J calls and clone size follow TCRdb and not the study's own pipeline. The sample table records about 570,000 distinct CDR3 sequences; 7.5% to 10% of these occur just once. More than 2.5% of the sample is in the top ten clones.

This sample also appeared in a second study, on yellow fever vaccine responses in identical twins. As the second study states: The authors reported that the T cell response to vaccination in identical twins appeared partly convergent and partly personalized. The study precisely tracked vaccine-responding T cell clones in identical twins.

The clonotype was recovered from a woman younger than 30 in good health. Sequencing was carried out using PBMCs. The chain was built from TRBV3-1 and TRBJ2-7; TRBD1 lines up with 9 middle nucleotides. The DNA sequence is TGTGCCAGCAGCGTCACCGGGACAGGGACCTACGAGCAGTACTTC. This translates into CASSVTGTGTYEQYF.